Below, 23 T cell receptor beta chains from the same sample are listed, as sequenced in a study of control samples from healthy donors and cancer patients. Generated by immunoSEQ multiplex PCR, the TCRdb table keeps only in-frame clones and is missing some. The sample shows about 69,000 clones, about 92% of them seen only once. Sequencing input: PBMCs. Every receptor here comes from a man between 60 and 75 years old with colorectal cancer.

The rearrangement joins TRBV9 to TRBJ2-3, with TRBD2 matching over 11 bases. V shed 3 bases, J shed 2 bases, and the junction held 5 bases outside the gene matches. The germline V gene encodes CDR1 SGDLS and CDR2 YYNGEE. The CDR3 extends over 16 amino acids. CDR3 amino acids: CASSERLAGNTDTQYF. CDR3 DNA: TGTGCCAGCAGCGAACGACTAGCGGGGAACACAGATACGCAGTATTTT.

CDR3 nucleotide sequence: TGTGCCAGCTCTGAGGGATATTCACCCCTCCACTTT. Its translation is CASSEGYSPLHF. The chain uses TRBV27 and TRBJ1-6; no reliable D call. V was trimmed by 8 bases and J by 8 bases, leaving 10 bases between them. The CDR3 contains 12 residues. Per the germline V gene, CDR1 is MNHEY and CDR2 is SMNVEV (reference sequence).

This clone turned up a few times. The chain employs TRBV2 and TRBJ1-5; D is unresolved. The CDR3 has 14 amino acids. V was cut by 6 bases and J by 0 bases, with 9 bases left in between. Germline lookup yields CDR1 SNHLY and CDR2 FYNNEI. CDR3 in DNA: TGTGCCAGCAGCCGGGGATATAGCAATCAGCCCCAGCATTTT. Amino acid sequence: CASSRGYSNQPQHF.

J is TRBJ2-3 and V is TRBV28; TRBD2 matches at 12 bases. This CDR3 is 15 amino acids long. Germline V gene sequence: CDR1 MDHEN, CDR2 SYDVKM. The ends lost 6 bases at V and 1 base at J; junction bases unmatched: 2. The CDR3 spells CASSWTSGGTDTQYF. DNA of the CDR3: TGTGCCAGCAGCTGGACTAGCGGGGGCACAGATACGCAGTATTTT.

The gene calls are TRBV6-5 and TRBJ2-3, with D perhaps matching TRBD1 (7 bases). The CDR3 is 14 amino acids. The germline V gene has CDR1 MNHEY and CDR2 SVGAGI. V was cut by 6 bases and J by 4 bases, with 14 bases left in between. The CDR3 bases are TGTGCCAGCAGGGTTACAGGGGAGGCAGATACGCAGTATTTT. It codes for CASRVTGEADTQYF.

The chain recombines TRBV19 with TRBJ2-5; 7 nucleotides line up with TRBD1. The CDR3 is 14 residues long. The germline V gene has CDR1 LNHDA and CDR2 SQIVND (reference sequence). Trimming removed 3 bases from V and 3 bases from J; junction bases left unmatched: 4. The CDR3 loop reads CASSIAGTEETQYF. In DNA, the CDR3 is TGTGCCAGTAGTATTGCCGGGACAGAAGAGACCCAGTACTTC.

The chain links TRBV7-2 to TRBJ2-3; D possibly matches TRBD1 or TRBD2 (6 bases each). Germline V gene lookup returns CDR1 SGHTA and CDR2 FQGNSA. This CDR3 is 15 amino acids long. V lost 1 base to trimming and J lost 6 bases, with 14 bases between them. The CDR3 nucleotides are TGTGCCAGCAGCTTAGGGGGGGCCGTATCCGATACGCAGTATTTT. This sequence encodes CASSLGGAVSDTQYF.

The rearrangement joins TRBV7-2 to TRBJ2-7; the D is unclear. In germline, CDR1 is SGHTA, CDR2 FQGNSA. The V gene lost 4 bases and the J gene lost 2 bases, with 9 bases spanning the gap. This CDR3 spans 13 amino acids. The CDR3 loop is CASSSRPPYEQYF. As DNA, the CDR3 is TGTGCCAGCAGCTCACGGCCACCCTACGAGCAGTACTTC.

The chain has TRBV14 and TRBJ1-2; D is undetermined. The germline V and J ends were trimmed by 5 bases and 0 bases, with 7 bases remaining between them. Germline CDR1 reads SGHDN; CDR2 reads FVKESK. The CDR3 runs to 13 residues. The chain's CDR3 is CASSGGPNYGYTF. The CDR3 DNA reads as TGTGCCAGCAGCGGAGGACCTAACTATGGCTACACCTTC.

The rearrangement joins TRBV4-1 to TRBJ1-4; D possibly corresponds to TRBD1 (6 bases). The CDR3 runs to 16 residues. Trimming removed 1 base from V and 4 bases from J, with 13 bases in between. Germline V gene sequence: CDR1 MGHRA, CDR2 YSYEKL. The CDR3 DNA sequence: TGCGCCAGCAGCCAAGGGATGGGGGCGGGTAATGAAAAACTGTTTTTT. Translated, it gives CASSQGMGAGNEKLFF.

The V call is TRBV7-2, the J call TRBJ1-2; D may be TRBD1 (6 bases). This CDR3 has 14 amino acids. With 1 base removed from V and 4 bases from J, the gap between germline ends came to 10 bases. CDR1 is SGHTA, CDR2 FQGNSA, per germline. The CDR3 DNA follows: TGTGCCAGCAGCTTAGGTGGGGACACCTATGGCTACACCTTC. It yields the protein CASSLGGDTYGYTF.

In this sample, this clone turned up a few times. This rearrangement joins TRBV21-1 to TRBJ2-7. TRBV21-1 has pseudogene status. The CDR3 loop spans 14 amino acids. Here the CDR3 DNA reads TGTGCCAGCAGCAACTGCAGTGGGGTCTACGAGCAGTACTTC. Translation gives CASSNCSGVYEQYF.

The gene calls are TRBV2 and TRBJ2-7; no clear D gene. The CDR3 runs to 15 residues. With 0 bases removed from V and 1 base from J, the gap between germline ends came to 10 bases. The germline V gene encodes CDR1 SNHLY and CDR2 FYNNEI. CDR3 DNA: TGTGCCAGCAGTGAAGCAGGTCTCCTATCCTACGAGCAGTACTTC. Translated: CASSEAGLLSYEQYF.

DNA of the CDR3: TGTGCCTGCGGGGGAGGGGCAAGCACAGATACGCAGTATTTT. Its protein product is CACGGGASTDTQYF. This chain uses TRBV30 with TRBJ2-3; TRBD2 aligns across 7 bases. Germline trimming cut 6 bases from V and 0 bases from J; bases unmatched to any gene: 6. Germline CDR1 is GTSNPN and CDR2 is SVGIG (reference sequence). The CDR3 spans 14 residues.

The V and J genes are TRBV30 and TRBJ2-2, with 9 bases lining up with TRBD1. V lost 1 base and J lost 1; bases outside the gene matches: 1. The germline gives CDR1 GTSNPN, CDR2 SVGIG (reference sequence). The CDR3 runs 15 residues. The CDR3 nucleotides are TGTGCCTGGAGTGGACAGGGGGTGAACACCGGGGAGCTGTTTTTT. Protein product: CAWSGQGVNTGELFF.

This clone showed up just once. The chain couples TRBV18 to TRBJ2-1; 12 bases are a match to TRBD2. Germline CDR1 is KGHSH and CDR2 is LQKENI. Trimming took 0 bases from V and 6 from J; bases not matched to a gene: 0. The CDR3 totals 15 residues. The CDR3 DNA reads TGTGCCAGCTCACCACCACTAGCGGGGGGCAATGAGCAGTTCTTC. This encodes CASSPPLAGGNEQFF.

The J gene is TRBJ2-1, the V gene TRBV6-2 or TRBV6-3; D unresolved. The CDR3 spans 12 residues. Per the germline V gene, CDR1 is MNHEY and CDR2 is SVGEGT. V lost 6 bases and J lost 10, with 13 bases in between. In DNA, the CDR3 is TGTGCCAGCAGCGAACCCCGCAAGGAGCAGTTCTTC. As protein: CASSEPRKEQFF.

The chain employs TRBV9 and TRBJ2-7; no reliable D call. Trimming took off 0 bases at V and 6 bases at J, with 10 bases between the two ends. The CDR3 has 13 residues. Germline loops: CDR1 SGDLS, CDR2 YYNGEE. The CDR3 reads CASSVAPAAEQYF. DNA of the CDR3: TGTGCCAGCAGCGTAGCGCCGGCGGCCGAGCAGTACTTC.

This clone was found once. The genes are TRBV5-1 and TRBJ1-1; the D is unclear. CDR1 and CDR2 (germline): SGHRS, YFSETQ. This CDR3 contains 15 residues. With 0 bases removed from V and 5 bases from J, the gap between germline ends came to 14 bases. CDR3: CASSLGPGYKTEAFF. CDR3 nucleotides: TGCGCCAGCAGCTTGGGGCCCGGGTATAAGACTGAAGCTTTCTTT.

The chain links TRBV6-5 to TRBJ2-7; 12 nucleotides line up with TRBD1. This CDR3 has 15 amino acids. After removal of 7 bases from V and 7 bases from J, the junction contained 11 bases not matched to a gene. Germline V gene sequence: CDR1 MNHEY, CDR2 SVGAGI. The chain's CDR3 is CASTRGGQGAEEQYF. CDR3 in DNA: TGTGCCAGCACCCGAGGGGGACAGGGGGCGGAGGAGCAGTACTTC.

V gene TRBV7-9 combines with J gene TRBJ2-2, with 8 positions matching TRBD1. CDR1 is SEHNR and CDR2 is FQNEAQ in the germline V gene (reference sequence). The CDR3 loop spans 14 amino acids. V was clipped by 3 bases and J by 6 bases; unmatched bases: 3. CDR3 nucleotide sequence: TGTGCCAGCAGCTTCGTCAGGGGGCCCGGGGAGCTGTTTTTT. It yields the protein CASSFVRGPGELFF.

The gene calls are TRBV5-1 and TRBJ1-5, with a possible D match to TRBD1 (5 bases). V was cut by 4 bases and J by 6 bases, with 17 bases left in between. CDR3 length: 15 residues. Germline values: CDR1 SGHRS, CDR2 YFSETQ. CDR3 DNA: TGCGCCAGCAGCCCGGACGGTGGACACAGTCAGCCCCAGCATTTT. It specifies CASSPDGGHSQPQHF.

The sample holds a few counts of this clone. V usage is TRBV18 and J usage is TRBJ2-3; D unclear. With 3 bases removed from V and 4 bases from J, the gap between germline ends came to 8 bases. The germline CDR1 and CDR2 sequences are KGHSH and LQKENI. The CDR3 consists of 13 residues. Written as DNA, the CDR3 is TGTGCCAGCTCACCGAGGTACTCAGATACGCAGTATTTT. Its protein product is CASSPRYSDTQYF.